This TCR beta chain is from a study of blood T cell repertoires in COVID-19. Here immunoSEQ multiplex PCR was the method, and the copy in TCRdb shows in-frame clones only, minus some. The sample comprises a few hundred thousand clones, roughly 80% of which are singletons, and approximately 5.4% rests with the top ten. Sequencing was carried out using peripheral blood. This sequence originates from a human donor in a cohort sampled during active COVID-19.

DNA of the CDR3: TGTGCCAGCACCCCCCAGAGGACATATTCCTACGAGCAGTACTTC. Translation gives CASTPQRTYSYEQYF. The chain recombines TRBV7-9 with TRBJ2-7; maybe TRBD1 (5 bases). Trimming cost V 7 bases and J 1 base, with 17 bases left between them. The CDR3 consists of 15 residues. Germline V lookup: CDR1 SEHNR, CDR2 FQNEAQ (reference sequence).